Each of the 24 T cell receptor beta chains below was sequenced from the same sample in a study of technical replicates of blood from a few donors. The assay was immunoSEQ multiplex PCR, and TCRdb's table has in-frame clones only and misses some. The profile covers around 100,000 clones, with roughly 95% appearing a single time and over 0.2% taken by the ten largest. The sample taken for sequencing was T cells isolated from PBMCs. The receptors originated from a human donor in good health.

The chain joins TRBV7-9 to TRBJ2-3, with 9 bases fitting TRBD2. The ends lost 5 bases at V and 3 bases at J; junction bases unmatched: 9. CDR3 length equals 16 residues. CDR1 SEHNR and CDR2 FQNEAQ come from the germline V gene (reference sequence). CDR3 DNA sequence: TGTGCCAGCAGCACAGCCCTAGCGGGGATAACAGATACGCAGTATTTT. Translation gives CASSTALAGITDTQYF. The complete variable domain, with remaining parts taken from reference TRBV7-9 and TRBJ2-3, reads DTGVSQNPRHKITKRGQNVTFRCDPISEHNRLYWYRQTLGQGPEFLTYFQNEAQLEKSRLLSDRFSAERPKGSFSTLEIQRTEQGDSAMYLCASSTALAGITDTQYFGPGTRLTVL.

In its sample, this clone was seen a few times. V usage is TRBV19 and J usage is TRBJ2-1, with a possible D match to TRBD1 (5 bases). V gave up 5 bases and J gave up 3 bases, with 14 bases separating them. Germline CDR1 reads LNHDA; CDR2 reads SQIVND (reference sequence). The CDR3 spans 15 residues. The CDR3 nucleotides read TGTGCCAGTAGTTTCCAGGGAAGAGTCTACAATGAGCAGTTCTTC. Amino acid sequence: CASSFQGRVYNEQFF.

The chain recombines TRBV5-1 with TRBJ1-1, with 9 bases fitting TRBD1. The CDR3 sequence is 14 residues long. V trimming: 4 bases; J trimming: 4 bases; junction bases outside the gene matches: 5. The germline V gene encodes CDR1 SGHRS and CDR2 YFSETQ. The DNA for the CDR3 is TGCGCCAGCAGCACGGGACAGGGAAGCACTGAAGCTTTCTTT. Protein sequence: CASSTGQGSTEAFF.

The CDR3: CASSLVPDQETQYF. CDR3 coding DNA: TGCGCCAGCAGCTTGGTCCCAGACCAAGAGACCCAGTACTTC. The chain uses TRBV5-1 and TRBJ2-5; D gene ambiguous. Trimming removed 0 bases from V and 0 bases from J, with 6 bases in between. Germline lookup yields CDR1 SGHRS and CDR2 YFSETQ. This CDR3 is 14 amino acids long.

The chain carries TRBV7-9 and TRBJ2-7; possibly TRBD1 for D (6 bases). The V end was cut by 3 bases, the J end by 3 bases, with 9 bases between. In germline, CDR1 is SEHNR, CDR2 FQNEAQ (reference sequence). This CDR3 spans 13 amino acids. The CDR3 nucleotides read TGTGCCAGCAGCTTCTCAGGGGACTACGAGCAGTACTTC. This codes for CASSFSGDYEQYF.

The chain is built from TRBV4-2 and TRBJ1-6; no reliable D call. This CDR3 is 16 amino acids long. Trimming stripped 1 base from V and 10 bases from J, with 17 bases between. Germline V CDR1 and CDR2: LGHNA, YNFKEQ. The CDR3 DNA sequence: TGTGCCAGCAGCCAAGGAGGGTCCCCAAACGCGTCACCCCTCCACTTT. Translating it yields CASSQGGSPNASPLHF.

The chain has TRBV6-1 and TRBJ2-5, with 9 bases that match TRBD2. V gave up 7 bases and J gave up 4 bases; unmatched junction bases: 7. This CDR3 is 14 amino acids long. Germline V gives CDR1 MNHNS, CDR2 SASEGT. CDR3 coding DNA: TGTGCCAGCACACTAGCGGGCGATCGAGAGACCCAGTACTTC. Protein: CASTLAGDRETQYF.

The gene calls are TRBV13 and TRBJ1-2; weak D call: TRBD1 (5 bases). Germline CDR1 and CDR2: PRHDT and FYEKMQ (reference sequence). CDR3 length: 17 amino acids. Trimming stripped 0 bases from V and 3 bases from J, with 17 bases between. In DNA form, the CDR3 reads TGTGCCAGCAGCTTAGGGTGGGGACCTGGGGGGGACTATGGCTACACCTTC. As protein: CASSLGWGPGGDYGYTF.

For the CDR3, the DNA is TGTGCCAGCAGTGTGAGGGGGTATGGCTACACCTTC. This translates into CASSVRGYGYTF. V gene TRBV5-6 combines with J gene TRBJ1-2, with D perhaps matching TRBD1 (6 bases). CDR3 length equals 12 residues. The V and J ends lost 5 bases and 5 bases respectively, with 10 bases between them. Germline-derived CDR1 and CDR2 are SGHDT and YYEEEE.

Only one count was recorded for this clone. The genes are TRBV11-3 and TRBJ2-7, with D possibly matching TRBD2 (6 bases). The CDR3 has 13 residues. Germline CDR1 SGHNT, CDR2 YENEEA. V lost 4 bases and J lost 6, with 13 bases in between. CDR3 in amino acids: CASSSDEAGEQYF. The CDR3 DNA sequence: TGTGCCAGCAGCTCTGACGAAGCGGGCGAGCAGTACTTC.

This chain joins TRBV15 and TRBJ1-2; TRBD1 aligns across 8 bases. The germline gives CDR1 LNHNV, CDR2 YYDKDF (reference sequence). The length of the CDR3 is 15 residues. The J segment lost 8 bases and the V segment lost 4 bases, leaving 12 bases of the junction unmatched. The CDR3 loop reads CATSTSSRGRGGYTF. CDR3 coding DNA: TGTGCCACCAGCACCAGCTCCAGGGGGCGCGGAGGCTACACCTTC.

The rearrangement links TRBV28 to TRBJ1-5, with D possibly being TRBD1 (5 bases). CDR1 MDHEN and CDR2 SYDVKM come from the germline V gene. V lost 6 bases and J lost 9, with 18 bases in between. The CDR3 is 14 residues long. The CDR3 DNA follows: TGTGCCAGCAGCTCCGGACACCGTGGTGCGCCCCAGCATTTT. This gives the protein CASSSGHRGAPQHF.

The chain combines TRBV29-1 with TRBJ2-5; unclear D gene. The CDR3 runs to 12 residues. Germline loops: CDR1 SQVTM, CDR2 ANQGSEA. Trimming left V 3 bases short and J 4 bases short, with 9 bases between. In DNA form, the CDR3 reads TGCAGCGTTGATCCCCTTTTAGAGACCCAGTACTTC. The encoded protein is CSVDPLLETQYF.

This CDR3 is CASGTGLADSYEQYF. CDR3 DNA sequence: TGTGCCAGCGGAACAGGACTAGCGGACTCCTACGAGCAGTACTTC. The chain has TRBV21-1 and TRBJ2-7; the table's TRBD2 call for D was not verified on the DNA. TRBV21-1 is shown as a pseudogene. The CDR3 loop spans 15 amino acids.

The chain links TRBV29-1 to TRBJ1-1, with D hard to call. The germline CDR1 and CDR2 sequences are SQVTM and ANQGSEA. The CDR3 consists of 12 residues. The V and J ends lost 7 bases and 4 bases respectively, with 13 bases between them. CDR3 sequence (DNA): TGCAGCGGGCGGAATCTAACCACTGAAGCTTTCTTT. This gives the protein CSGRNLTTEAFF.

V usage is TRBV19 and J usage is TRBJ1-5; D perhaps matches TRBD1 (6 bases). In germline, CDR1 is LNHDA, CDR2 SQIVND (reference sequence). V was clipped by 1 base and J by 3 bases, with 10 bases between them. The CDR3 has 15 amino acids. The CDR3 DNA is TGTGCCAGTAGTATAGTGGGGGCTGACAATCAGCCCCAGCATTTT. Residues: CASSIVGADNQPQHF.

The chain carries TRBV15 and TRBJ2-1; tentative D call: TRBD2 (6 bases). V was shortened by 5 bases and J by 1 base, with 12 bases between the two germline ends. Germline loops: CDR1 LNHNV, CDR2 YYDKDF (reference sequence). The CDR3 contains 15 residues. The CDR3 reads CATSDLRESYNEQFF. CDR3 DNA: TGTGCCACCAGCGATCTGCGGGAATCCTACAATGAGCAGTTCTTC.

The gene calls are TRBV7-2 and TRBJ2-1; D is perhaps TRBD2 (7 bases). V lost 5 bases, J lost 10 bases, and 21 bases lay in between. The CDR3 consists of 15 residues. CDR1 is SGHTA and CDR2 is FQGNSA in the germline V gene. CDR3 bases: TGTGCCAGCAGCCTCGCCCCTAGGGGGGGTAGGGAGCAGTTCTTC. This codes for CASSLAPRGGREQFF.

The chain employs TRBV6-4 and TRBJ2-3, with D possibly being TRBD2 (6 bases). Germline loops: CDR1 MRHNA, CDR2 SNTAGT. The V gene lost 6 bases and the J gene lost 2 bases, with 12 bases spanning the gap. This CDR3 is built from 14 residues. The CDR3 bases are TGTGCCAGCAGAGCCGAACTAGCCACAGATACGCAGTATTTT. This gives the protein CASRAELATDTQYF.

This clone appeared once. This rearrangement joins TRBV9 to TRBJ2-3; D is unclear. The CDR3 consists of 15 residues. V lost 4 bases and J 2 bases, leaving 14 bases between the germline ends. Per germline, CDR1 SGDLS and CDR2 YYNGEE. CDR3 DNA sequence: TGTGCCAGCAGCCCAGACTCGGAAACCACAGATACGCAGTATTTT. Translated: CASSPDSETTDTQYF.

The gene calls are TRBV9 and TRBJ2-7, with D possibly being TRBD1 (6 bases). CDR1 and CDR2 (germline): SGDLS, YYNGEE. This CDR3 contains 15 residues. Trimming removed 0 bases at V and 2 bases at J, with 12 bases between. CDR3 region: CASSVGSGVPYEQYF. CDR3 coding DNA: TGTGCCAGCAGCGTAGGGTCAGGGGTTCCCTACGAGCAGTACTTC.

The rearrangement joins TRBV19 to TRBJ2-1, with D maybe TRBD2 (6 bases). The ends were cut back, 1 base at V and 0 bases at J, with 10 bases in the middle. Germline CDR1 reads LNHDA; CDR2 reads SQIVND (reference sequence). There are 16 residues in the CDR3. In nucleotides, the CDR3 is TGTGCCAGTAGTATAGTATCCGGGAGCTCCTACAATGAGCAGTTCTTC. Translated: CASSIVSGSSYNEQFF.

This clone is a singleton in its sample. The J gene is TRBJ2-7, the V gene TRBV18; perhaps TRBD1 as D (6 bases). The V end lost 0 bases, the J end lost 5 bases, and 14 bases lay between the germline ends. CDR1 and CDR2 from the germline V gene are KGHSH and LQKENI. The CDR3 loop spans 15 amino acids. CDR3 loop: CASSPPGAGEHEQYF. DNA for the CDR3: TGTGCCAGCTCACCACCGGGGGCAGGGGAGCACGAGCAGTACTTC. Full variable domain (outside the CDR3, taken from reference TRBV18 and TRBJ2-7): NAGVMQNPRHLVRRRGQEARLRCSPMKGHSHVYWYRQLPEEGLKFMVYLQKENIIDESGMPKERFSAEFPKEGPSILRIQQVVRGDSAAYFCASSPPGAGEHEQYFGPGTRLTVT.

This sequence joins TRBV6-1 and TRBJ2-1; possibly TRBD2 for D (6 bases). Germline V gene sequence: CDR1 MNHNS, CDR2 SASEGT. The V gene lost 9 bases and the J gene lost 6 bases, with 18 bases spanning the gap. The CDR3 runs to 14 residues. The CDR3 DNA is TGTGCCAGTTCCCAGATGAGGCGGGGCAATGAGCAGTTCTTC. Its protein is CASSQMRRGNEQFF.